Each of the 22 T cell receptor beta chains below was sequenced from the same sample in a study of cytomegalovirus exposure and HLA in healthy donors. PCR amplification relied on 60 Vbeta primers (plus 13 Jbeta primers). The repertoire was sequenced with immunoSEQ multiplex PCR; TCRdb's copy has only in-frame clones and lacks some. The repertoire has about 160,000 clones, 81% of them found once; the top ten carry under 15%. Source material: PBMCs. The receptors here all came from a woman aged 50 to 65 in good health and CMV-seronegative.

The chain is built from TRBV5-5 and TRBJ1-4; 8 positions agree with TRBD1. CDR1 and CDR2 from the germline V gene are SGHKS and YYEKEE (reference sequence). With V trimmed by 3 bases and J by 8 bases, 9 bases remained unmatched. The length of the CDR3 is 15 residues. CDR3 DNA sequence: TGTGCCAGCAGCTGGGGGCAGGGGGCAACAGAAAAACTGTTTTTT. As protein: CASSWGQGATEKLFF. The variable domain in full, completed from reference TRBV5-5 and TRBJ1-4, reads DAGVTQSPTHLIKTRGQQVTLRCSPISGHKSVSWYQQVLGQGPQFIFQYYEKEERGRGNFPDRFSARQFPNYSSELNVNALLLGDSALYLCASSWGQGATEKLFFGSGTQLSVL.

The chain recombines TRBV19 with TRBJ2-1; TRBD2 matches 7 bases. With 9 bases clipped from V and 7 bases from J, the junction kept 12 bases outside the gene matches. Germline CDR1 reads LNHDA; CDR2 reads SQIVND (reference sequence). The CDR3 extends over 14 amino acids. CDR3 nucleotide sequence: TGTGCCAGCCAGCCCCTAGCGGCAGGGAATGAGCAGTTCTTC. Its translation: CASQPLAAGNEQFF.

This chain joins TRBV11-3 and TRBJ1-1; 8 bases are a match to TRBD1. J lost 1 base, V lost 5 bases, and 3 bases had no gene match. The germline V gene encodes CDR1 SGHNT and CDR2 YENEEA. The CDR3 loop spans 14 amino acids. CDR3: CASSLGQGNTEAFF. The DNA for the CDR3 is TGTGCCAGCAGCCTAGGACAGGGGAACACTGAAGCTTTCTTT.

The sample holds one count of this clone. The chain links TRBV28 to TRBJ2-2, with 12 bases matching TRBD2. CDR3 length: 15 amino acids. V gave up 7 bases and J gave up 6 bases; unmatched junction bases: 6. Germline V lookup: CDR1 MDHEN, CDR2 SYDVKM. CDR3 residues: CASTPGLAGSGELFF. CDR3 DNA sequence: TGTGCCAGCACGCCGGGACTAGCGGGTTCCGGGGAGCTGTTTTTT. Using reference TRBV28 and TRBJ2-2 for the parts outside the CDR3, the full variable domain is DVKVTQSSRYLVKRTGEKVFLECVQDMDHENMFWYRQDPGLGLRLIYFSYDVKMKEKGDIPEGYSVSREKKERFSLILESASTNQTSMYLCASTPGLAGSGELFFGEGSRLTVL.

This chain joins TRBV6-5 and TRBJ2-5, with D maybe TRBD2 (7 bases). In germline, CDR1 is MNHEY, CDR2 SVGAGI. Trimming removed 2 bases from V and 1 base from J, with 11 bases in between. The CDR3 totals 15 residues. CDR3 DNA sequence: TGTGCCAGCAGTTACGGGGGGGGCCTCCAAGAGACCCAGTACTTC. As protein: CASSYGGGLQETQYF.

CDR3 sequence: CASSSSGGYEQYF. CDR3 DNA sequence: TGTGCCAGCAGCTCCAGTGGGGGGTACGAGCAGTACTTC. The rearrangement links TRBV7-2 to TRBJ2-7; perhaps TRBD2 as D (6 bases). Trimming left V 4 bases short and J 4 bases short, with 11 bases between. The CDR3 consists of 13 residues. Germline-derived CDR1 and CDR2 are SGHTA and FQGNSA.

This clone was detected only a few times. The chain joins TRBV27 to TRBJ2-7; tentatively, D is TRBD1 (5 bases). Trimming shortened V by 2 bases and J by 6 bases, and 17 bases separated the two germline ends. This CDR3 comprises 15 residues. CDR1 is MNHEY, CDR2 SMNVEV, per germline (reference sequence). The CDR3 is CASSLRSPGQIEQYF. The CDR3 bases are TGTGCCAGCAGTTTACGGTCTCCAGGGCAAATCGAGCAGTACTTC.

This clone appeared a few times. The V and J genes are TRBV7-9 and TRBJ1-1; D is unclear. The CDR3 covers 13 residues. Germline CDR1 SEHNR, CDR2 FQNEAQ (reference sequence). The V end was cut by 2 bases, the J end by 3 bases, with 7 bases between. The CDR3 sequence: CASSLTSDTEAFF. The CDR3 DNA reads TGTGCCAGCAGCTTAACCTCGGACACTGAAGCTTTCTTT.

The DNA for the CDR3 is TGTGCCAGCAGCTTAGGGACTAGCGAGGCCAATGAGCAGTTCTTC. As protein: CASSLGTSEANEQFF. V is TRBV7-9 and J is TRBJ2-1, with 9 bases fitting TRBD2. This CDR3 is built from 15 residues. Germline assignment: CDR1 SEHNR and CDR2 FQNEAQ (reference sequence). The junction had 4 bases not matched to a gene; V was cut back by 1 base and J by 6 bases.

The rearrangement uses TRBV7-9 and TRBJ1-2; TRBD1 agrees at 8 bases. This CDR3 comprises 17 residues. The germline gives CDR1 SEHNR, CDR2 FQNEAQ (reference sequence). V trimming: 4 bases; J trimming: 0 bases; junction bases outside the gene matches: 10. The CDR3 nucleotides are TGTGCCAGCAGCTCAGGACAGGGAACAGTGGCTAACTATGGCTACACCTTC. Translating it yields CASSSGQGTVANYGYTF.

The chain is built from TRBV27 and TRBJ2-5; TRBD1 aligns across 8 bases. The CDR3 totals 17 residues. Germline CDR1 and CDR2: MNHEY and SMNVEV (reference sequence). Trimming at V came to 5 bases and at J to 7 bases, leaving 18 bases not matched to a gene. CDR3 nucleotide sequence: TGTGCCAGCAGTGCCGACAGGGGTTGGGACACGGGTATGACCCAGTACTTC. This encodes CASSADRGWDTGMTQYF.

The J gene is TRBJ2-7, the V gene TRBV30; perhaps TRBD2 as D (6 bases). Germline V gene lookup returns CDR1 GTSNPN and CDR2 SVGIG (reference sequence). There are 13 residues in the CDR3. Trimming pared 1 base from V and 2 bases from J, leaving 9 bases between. Here the CDR3 reads CAWSGSGAYEQYF. The CDR3 DNA follows: TGTGCCTGGAGTGGTTCGGGGGCCTACGAGCAGTACTTC. The entire variable domain, with the rest obtained from reference TRBV30 and TRBJ2-7, is as follows: SQTIHQWPATLVQPVGSPLSLECTVEGTSNPNLYWYRQAAGRGLQLLFYSVGIGQISSEVPQNLSASRPQDRQFILSSKKLLLSDSGFYLCAWSGSGAYEQYFGPGTRLTVT.

This chain connects TRBV11-1 to TRBJ2-5, with D possibly matching TRBD2 (6 bases). CDR3 length equals 14 residues. Trimming took off 6 bases at V and 1 base at J, with 12 bases between the two ends. Germline CDR1 SGHAT, CDR2 FQDESV (reference sequence). CDR3 coding DNA: TGTGCCAGCAGTTCCCGGGGGATCCAAGAGACCCAGTACTTC. It codes for CASSSRGIQETQYF.

V gene TRBV28 combines with J gene TRBJ1-1; D is perhaps TRBD1 (5 bases). The V end lost 5 bases, the J end lost 4 bases, and 8 bases lay between the germline ends. The germline gives CDR1 MDHEN, CDR2 SYDVKM. The CDR3 consists of 12 residues. CDR3 sequence (DNA): TGTGCCAGCAGTGCGACAGTCACTGAAGCTTTCTTT. Protein: CASSATVTEAFF.

The genes are TRBV27 and TRBJ2-2, with D uncertain. This CDR3 spans 11 amino acids. Germline V gene lookup returns CDR1 MNHEY and CDR2 SMNVEV (reference sequence). Trimming shortened V by 7 bases and J by 4 bases, and 4 bases separated the two germline ends. CDR3 protein: CASTSTGELFF. CDR3 bases: TGTGCCAGCACGAGCACCGGGGAGCTGTTTTTT.

This chain links TRBV30 with TRBJ2-5; D may be TRBD2 (6 bases). Trimming stripped 1 base from V and 5 bases from J, with 17 bases between. The CDR3 runs 15 residues. From germline, CDR1 is GTSNPN and CDR2 SVGIG (reference sequence). The CDR3 sequence: CAWSGETRAGETQYF. The CDR3 nucleotides are TGTGCCTGGAGTGGGGAGACTAGGGCCGGGGAGACCCAGTACTTC. Drawing the rest from reference TRBV30 and TRBJ2-5, the complete variable domain is SQTIHQWPATLVQPVGSPLSLECTVEGTSNPNLYWYRQAAGRGLQLLFYSVGIGQISSEVPQNLSASRPQDRQFILSSKKLLLSDSGFYLCAWSGETRAGETQYFGPGTRLLVL.

This rearrangement joins TRBV19 to TRBJ1-5; tentative D call: TRBD1 (6 bases). The length of the CDR3 is 15 residues. Germline CDR1 is LNHDA and CDR2 is SQIVND (reference sequence). The V end lost 2 bases, the J end lost 5 bases, and 13 bases lay between the germline ends. CDR3 amino acids: CASSIRGGGDQPQHF. CDR3 in DNA: TGTGCCAGTAGTATAAGAGGGGGAGGGGATCAGCCCCAGCATTTT.

Only one count was recorded for this clone. J is TRBJ1-1 and V is TRBV11-3, with TRBD1 matching over 7 bases. CDR1 SGHNT and CDR2 YENEEA come from the germline V gene. This CDR3 has 20 amino acids. V was clipped by 4 bases and J by 1 base; unmatched bases: 21. The CDR3 is CASSSVRIRRETGWNTEAFF. The CDR3 nucleotides read TGTGCCAGCAGCTCCGTCCGGATTCGAAGGGAGACAGGGTGGAACACTGAAGCTTTCTTT.

The V and J genes are TRBV30 and TRBJ1-1; perhaps TRBD1 as D (5 bases). The ends were cut back, 6 bases at V and 2 bases at J, with 16 bases in the middle. The CDR3 is made up of 14 amino acids. The germline V gene encodes CDR1 GTSNPN and CDR2 SVGIG (reference sequence). CDR3: CACVRQLLNTEAFF. The CDR3 DNA sequence: TGTGCCTGCGTAAGACAGCTCTTAAACACTGAAGCTTTCTTT. Drawing the rest from reference TRBV30 and TRBJ1-1, the complete variable domain is SQTIHQWPATLVQPVGSPLSLECTVEGTSNPNLYWYRQAAGRGLQLLFYSVGIGQISSEVPQNLSASRPQDRQFILSSKKLLLSDSGFYLCACVRQLLNTEAFFGQGTRLTVV.

This clone was seen once. This sequence joins TRBV7-9 and TRBJ2-7; no reliable D call. Trimming cost V 6 bases and J 3 bases, with 9 bases left between them. Germline assignment: CDR1 SEHNR and CDR2 FQNEAQ (reference sequence). CDR3 length: 12 amino acids. The CDR3 loop is CASSSRNYEQYF. DNA for the CDR3: TGTGCCAGCAGTTCTCGTAACTACGAGCAGTACTTC.

This chain connects TRBV5-8 to TRBJ2-5, with D unclear. The CDR3 contains 11 residues. Per germline, CDR1 SGHTS and CDR2 YDEGEE. The germline V and J ends were trimmed by 4 bases and 4 bases, with 5 bases remaining between them. The DNA of the CDR3 is TGTGCCAGCAGCCCTCCAGAGACCCAGTACTTC. Encoded protein: CASSPPETQYF.

The J gene is TRBJ1-1, the V gene TRBV18; 7 bases line up with TRBD1. Trimming took 3 bases from V and 6 from J; bases not matched to a gene: 1. The CDR3 is 12 residues long. CDR1 is KGHSH, CDR2 LQKENI, per germline. The CDR3 reads CASSPGQAEAFF. The CDR3 DNA follows: TGTGCCAGCTCACCTGGACAGGCTGAAGCTTTCTTT.